The 31 T cell receptor beta chains below all came from one sample that was sequenced in a study of T cells after yellow fever vaccination. TCRdb used MiXCR to reprocess the 5' RACE reads, holding one entry per CDR3 protein. In the table there are about 300,000 distinct CDR3 sequences, 8.5% to 10% of which are singletons. Here the sequenced sample was CD4+ T cells sorted from PBMCs, taken 5 days after the yellow fever booster vaccination. The receptors here all came from a man aged 18 to 30 who received the YFV17D yellow fever vaccine.

This clonotype has ten or more counts. The DNA of the CDR3 is TGCGCCAGCAGCCTCGGGACAGGGCCTTCGAACACCGGGGAGCTGTTTTTT. This translates into CASSLGTGPSNTGELFF. This chain uses TRBV4-3 with TRBJ2-2; 9 bases line up with TRBD1. The CDR3 is 17 residues long. V was clipped by 4 bases and J by 0 bases; unmatched bases: 6. Germline assignment: CDR1 LGHNA and CDR2 YSLEER.

The chain is built from TRBV4-1 and TRBJ1-1, with TRBD1 matching 11 bases. The CDR3 covers 14 residues. The ends lost 5 bases at V and 6 bases at J; junction bases unmatched: 5. The germline V gene encodes CDR1 MGHRA and CDR2 YSYEKL. In DNA form, the CDR3 reads TGCGCCAGCAGCGGACAGGGGGCGAGTGCTGAAGCTTTCTTT. It translates to CASSGQGASAEAFF.

In regard to this clonotype: One base away lies a much larger clone, so this may be a sequencing read error. This chain connects TRBV12-3 or TRBV12-4 to TRBJ1-4; the D is unclear. Trimming removed 5 bases from V and 6 bases from J, with 7 bases in between. The CDR3 loop spans 12 amino acids. The CDR3 DNA reads as TGTGCCAGCAGTCGCGCGGATGAAAAACTGTTTTTT. This encodes CASSRADEKLFF.

This clonotype was detected only a few times. The chain is built from TRBV5-1 and TRBJ1-5; D ambiguous. Trimming left V 4 bases short and J 9 bases short, with 8 bases between. This CDR3 region has 11 residues. The germline V gene encodes CDR1 SGHRS and CDR2 YFSETQ. CDR3 region: CASSRGLPQHF. CDR3 nucleotides: TGCGCCAGCAGCCGCGGCTTGCCCCAGCATTTT. Filled out from reference TRBV5-1 and TRBJ1-5, the complete variable domain reads KAGVTQTPRYLIKTRGQQVTLSCSPISGHRSVSWYQQTPGQGLQFLFEYFSETQRNKGNFPGRFSGRQFSNSRSEMNVSTLELGDSALYLCASSRGLPQHFGDGTRLSIL.

At least ten counts were recorded for this clonotype. The rearrangement uses TRBV12-3 or TRBV12-4 and TRBJ2-3; 15 bases fit TRBD2. The V gene end was trimmed by 3 bases and the J gene end by 4 bases; junction bases not matched to a gene: 2. CDR3 length: 16 amino acids. Here the CDR3 reads CASSLGLAGGSDTQYF. CDR3 coding DNA: TGTGCCAGCAGTTTGGGACTAGCGGGGGGTTCAGATACGCAGTATTTT.

This clonotype occurred a few times. The J gene is TRBJ2-7, the V gene TRBV7-9, with 10 bases identical to TRBD1. The germline V gene has CDR1 SEHNR and CDR2 FQNEAQ (reference sequence). After removal of 2 bases from V and 6 bases from J, the junction contained 7 bases not matched to a gene. CDR3 length equals 15 residues. Here the CDR3 DNA reads TGTGCCAGCAGCTTAACCCTGGACAGGGGGGGCGAGCAGTACTTC. The encoded protein is CASSLTLDRGGEQYF. Using reference TRBV7-9 and TRBJ2-7 for the parts outside the CDR3, the full variable domain is DTGVSQNPRHKITKRGQNVTFRCDPISEHNRLYWYRQTLGQGPEFLTYFQNEAQLEKSRLLSDRFSAERPKGSFSTLEIQRTEQGDSAMYLCASSLTLDRGGEQYFGPGTRLTVT.

Many counts were recorded for this clonotype. This rearrangement joins TRBV29-1 to TRBJ2-5; a possible D gene is TRBD1 (8 bases). This CDR3 comprises 14 residues. Germline CDR1 reads SQVTM; CDR2 reads ANQGSEA. Trimming removed 4 bases from V and 6 bases from J, with 18 bases in between. The CDR3 sequence is CSVAYRGGRQTQYF. Written as DNA, the CDR3 is TGCAGCGTTGCGTACAGGGGGGGTAGACAGACCCAGTACTTC.

The sample holds many counts of this clonotype. This chain uses TRBV4-3 with TRBJ1-1; D is unclear. Germline V gene data show CDR1 as LGHNA and CDR2 as YSLEER. CDR3 size: 14 residues. Trimming removed 3 bases from V and 5 bases from J, with 13 bases in between. The CDR3 sequence is CASSQRRSETEAFF. DNA of the CDR3: TGCGCCAGCAGCCAGCGCCGATCTGAGACTGAAGCTTTCTTT.

This clonotype came up many times. The V call is TRBV7-2, the J call TRBJ1-1, with D unresolved. The CDR3 runs to 14 residues. Trimming shortened V by 2 bases and J by 4 bases, and 11 bases separated the two germline ends. Germline lookup yields CDR1 SGHTA and CDR2 FQGNSA. The DNA for the CDR3 is TGTGCCAGCAGCTTAAAATTCCTAGGCACTGAAGCTTTCTTT. Protein product: CASSLKFLGTEAFF.

This clonotype was seen repeatedly, ten times or more. The chain has TRBV20-1 and TRBJ2-3; D tentatively fits TRBD1 or TRBD2 (6 bases each). The germline V gene has CDR1 DFQATT and CDR2 SNEGSKA (reference sequence). This CDR3 region has 16 residues. V was cut by 6 bases and J by 2 bases, with 21 bases left in between. The CDR3 region is CSAHAKGGKVTDTQYF. Here the CDR3 DNA reads TGCAGTGCCCACGCCAAGGGGGGAAAGGTCACAGATACGCAGTATTTT.

This chain uses TRBV4-1 with TRBJ1-6; weak D call: TRBD1 (5 bases). CDR1 is MGHRA, CDR2 YSYEKL, per germline. Trimming left V 4 bases short and J 9 bases short, with 13 bases between. The CDR3 has 14 amino acids. In DNA form, the CDR3 reads TGCGCCAGCAGCCGGATTGGGGCCCCTTCACCCCTCCACTTT. Translated: CASSRIGAPSPLHF.

The table lists this clonotype with many counts. J is TRBJ2-7 and V is TRBV4-1; the D gene is possibly TRBD2 (5 bases). Between the trimmed V and J ends, which lost 3 bases and 0 bases, there was a span of 12 bases. CDR1 is MGHRA and CDR2 is YSYEKL in the germline V gene. The CDR3 is 15 residues long. The CDR3: CASSQGSGSSYEQYF. CDR3 nucleotide sequence: TGCGCCAGCAGCCAGGGAAGTGGGAGCTCCTACGAGCAGTACTTC.

CDR3 DNA sequence: TGTGCCAGCAGTTTACATCAGACCGGGGGGGGAGGAGAGACCCAGTACTTC. Its translation: CASSLHQTGGGGETQYF. The chain has TRBV12-3 or TRBV12-4 and TRBJ2-5; 8 bases agree with TRBD2. The CDR3 sequence is 17 residues long. The J segment lost 4 bases and the V segment lost 2 bases, leaving 12 bases of the junction unmatched.

This clonotype was recorded a few times. V and J are TRBV7-2 and TRBJ2-1, with D hard to call. Germline V gene sequence: CDR1 SGHTA, CDR2 FQGNSA. This CDR3 has 13 amino acids. The V end lost 6 bases, the J end lost 7 bases, and 13 bases lay between the germline ends. DNA of the CDR3: TGTGCCAGCAGTTCCCTCATAAGGAATGAGCAGTTCTTC. It is translated as CASSSLIRNEQFF.

V and J are TRBV5-1 and TRBJ2-3, with D tentatively TRBD2 (5 bases). Trimming took off 4 bases at V and 6 bases at J, with 12 bases between the two ends. The germline CDR1 and CDR2 sequences are SGHRS and YFSETQ. The CDR3 length is 13 residues. The CDR3 is CASSKAGPDTQYF. CDR3 coding DNA: TGCGCCAGCAGCAAGGCGGGCCCGGATACGCAGTATTTT. Variable domain in full (rest from reference TRBV5-1 and TRBJ2-3): KAGVTQTPRYLIKTRGQQVTLSCSPISGHRSVSWYQQTPGQGLQFLFEYFSETQRNKGNFPGRFSGRQFSNSRSEMNVSTLELGDSALYLCASSKAGPDTQYFGPGTRLTVL.

The V call is TRBV5-1, the J call TRBJ2-2, with D perhaps matching TRBD1 (6 bases). The CDR3 covers 15 residues. V was trimmed by 5 bases and J by 2 bases, leaving 13 bases between them. Germline CDR1 reads SGHRS; CDR2 reads YFSETQ. The CDR3 region has the DNA TGCGCCAGCAGGGCGGTACAGGGAAACACCGGGGAGCTGTTTTTT. Its translation is CASRAVQGNTGELFF. The whole variable domain, remainder taken from reference TRBV5-1 and TRBJ2-2, is KAGVTQTPRYLIKTRGQQVTLSCSPISGHRSVSWYQQTPGQGLQFLFEYFSETQRNKGNFPGRFSGRQFSNSRSEMNVSTLELGDSALYLCASRAVQGNTGELFFGEGSRLTVL.

The genes are TRBV4-1 and TRBJ2-1; D gene uncertain. Germline V gene sequence: CDR1 MGHRA, CDR2 YSYEKL. The CDR3 consists of 15 residues. Trimming left V 2 bases short and J 8 bases short, with 16 bases between. CDR3 loop: CASSQTQRVGDEQFF. In nucleotides, the CDR3 is TGCGCCAGCAGCCAAACCCAAAGGGTGGGTGATGAGCAGTTCTTC.

In its sample, this clonotype was seen a few times. V and J are TRBV7-2 and TRBJ1-1, with D unclear. V shed 5 bases and J shed 3 bases, with 13 bases lying between them. CDR1 is SGHTA and CDR2 is FQGNSA in the germline V gene. CDR3 length equals 14 residues. The CDR3: CASSPLFRDTEAFF. For the CDR3, the DNA is TGTGCCAGCAGCCCCCTCTTTCGGGACACTGAAGCTTTCTTT.

This clonotype was seen a handful of times. V usage is TRBV7-3 and J usage is TRBJ2-2, with D unresolved. The CDR3 length is 14 residues. Germline loops: CDR1 SGHTA, CDR2 FQGTGA. V was cut by 6 bases and J by 7 bases, with 15 bases left in between. CDR3 in amino acids: CASRKIPGVGELFF. The CDR3 nucleotides read TGTGCCAGCAGGAAAATTCCGGGCGTCGGGGAGCTGTTTTTT.

This rearrangement joins TRBV6-2 or TRBV6-3 to TRBJ2-7, with D tentatively TRBD1 (6 bases). This CDR3 comprises 15 residues. The germline gives CDR1 MNHEY, CDR2 SVGEGT. Trimming shortened V by 7 bases and J by 0 bases, and 16 bases separated the two germline ends. The CDR3 nucleotides are TGTGCCAGCAATAAACAGGGTTTCCTCTCCTACGAGCAGTACGTC. Protein product: CASNKQGFLSYEQYV.

This clonotype has at least ten counts. V and J are TRBV15 and TRBJ1-1; TRBD1 is a possible D gene (6 bases). CDR1 and CDR2 from the germline V gene are LNHNV and YYDKDF (reference sequence). The CDR3 totals 14 residues. The germline V and J ends were trimmed by 9 bases and 0 bases, with 14 bases remaining between them. DNA for the CDR3: TGTGCCACGAGACTGGACAGCATGAACACTGAAGCTTTCTTT. Translating gives CATRLDSMNTEAFF.

Ten or more counts support this clonotype. This chain connects TRBV5-1 to TRBJ1-1; D is undetermined. CDR3 length equals 13 residues. Germline CDR1 reads SGHRS; CDR2 reads YFSETQ. V lost 4 bases and J 11 bases, leaving 18 bases between the germline ends. CDR3 in DNA: TGCGCCAGCAGCCCCCGTCCCGGGGATCGGGCTTTCTTT. The encoded protein is CASSPRPGDRAFF.

The table lists this clonotype with a few counts. The chain links TRBV6-5 to TRBJ2-1, with 9 nucleotides matching TRBD2. The CDR3 is 16 residues long. Germline loops: CDR1 MNHEY, CDR2 SVGAGI. Trimming removed 6 bases from V and 2 bases from J; junction bases left unmatched: 8. The CDR3 loop is CASRIMSGGTYNEQFF. The CDR3 DNA sequence: TGTGCCAGCAGAATCATGAGCGGGGGGACCTACAATGAGCAGTTCTTC.

This clonotype was counted only a few times. The chain recombines TRBV7-9 with TRBJ1-2; TRBD1 aligns across 7 bases. CDR1 and CDR2 (germline): SEHNR, FQNEAQ (reference sequence). V gave up 6 bases and J gave up 0 bases; unmatched junction bases: 7. CDR3 length equals 15 residues. CDR3 amino acids: CASRGNRGANYGYTF. For the CDR3, the DNA is TGTGCCAGCAGGGGAAACAGGGGAGCTAACTATGGCTACACCTTC.

This clonotype came up a few times. This rearrangement joins TRBV9 to TRBJ1-4; D is unclear. Germline CDR1 is SGDLS and CDR2 is YYNGEE. V lost 4 bases, J lost 8 bases, and 15 bases lay in between. The CDR3 spans 14 residues. CDR3 nucleotide sequence: TGTGCCAGCAGCCCTACGGGGAAGCGGGAAAAACTGTTTTTT. Protein sequence: CASSPTGKREKLFF.

This clonotype was detected many times. V is TRBV18 and J is TRBJ2-7, with D hard to call. V was pared by 4 bases and J by 5 bases, with 24 bases between. The length of the CDR3 is 17 residues. CDR1 and CDR2 from the germline V gene are KGHSH and LQKENI. Here the CDR3 DNA reads TGTGCCAGCTCACTTCTGGGTGGGAAACCCCTACTGGACGAGCAGTACGTC. It specifies CASSLLGGKPLLDEQYV.

This clonotype was counted at least ten times. The chain uses TRBV5-1 and TRBJ1-1, with TRBD1 matching 8 bases. CDR1 SGHRS and CDR2 YFSETQ come from the germline V gene. J was trimmed by 1 base and V by 5 bases; bases with no gene match: 4. CDR3 length: 14 residues. CDR3 residues: CASRAGTGNTEAFF. As DNA, the CDR3 is TGCGCCAGCAGGGCCGGGACAGGGAACACTGAAGCTTTCTTT.

The chain combines TRBV7-2 with TRBJ2-2; D is possibly TRBD1 or TRBD2 (5 bases each). V lost 10 bases, J lost 1 base, and 16 bases lay in between. The CDR3 sequence is 15 residues long. CDR1 and CDR2 (germline): SGHTA, FQGNSA. CDR3: CATQPGPMNTGELFF. In DNA, the CDR3 is TGTGCCACCCAACCGGGACCGATGAACACCGGGGAGCTGTTTTTT.

V is TRBV9 and J is TRBJ2-3; the D gene is possibly TRBD2 (5 bases). The V end was cut by 4 bases, the J end by 3 bases, with 12 bases between. In germline, CDR1 is SGDLS, CDR2 YYNGEE. The CDR3 loop spans 14 amino acids. CDR3 sequence: CASSKRLATDTQYF. CDR3 DNA sequence: TGTGCCAGCAGCAAGAGGCTAGCAACAGATACGCAGTATTTT. Using reference TRBV9 and TRBJ2-3 for the parts outside the CDR3, the full variable domain is DSGVTQTPKHLITATGQRVTLRCSPRSGDLSVYWYQQSLDQGLQFLIQYYNGEERAKGNILERFSAQQFPDLHSELNLSSLELGDSALYFCASSKRLATDTQYFGPGTRLTVL.

This clonotype was recorded a few times. The V call is TRBV20-1, the J call TRBJ1-1; D perhaps matches TRBD1 (5 bases). The CDR3 length is 14 residues. The germline V and J ends were trimmed by 0 bases and 1 base, with 9 bases remaining between them. The V gene's germline CDR1 is DFQATT and CDR2 SNEGSKA (reference sequence). CDR3 coding DNA: TGCAGTGCTAGAGATGGAAGGGGGAACACTGAAGCTTTCTTT. Translation: CSARDGRGNTEAFF.

This clonotype occurred a few times. The V gene is TRBV10-3, the J gene TRBJ1-5; no definite D call. The V gene's germline CDR1 is ENHRY and CDR2 SYGVKD. This CDR3 has 15 residues. The V and J ends lost 2 bases and 7 bases respectively, with 15 bases between them. The CDR3 is CAISERAPSGQPQHF. CDR3 DNA: TGTGCCATCAGTGAGCGGGCCCCCTCGGGGCAGCCCCAGCATTTT.